This T cell receptor (beta chain) was recorded in a study of blood T cell repertoires in COVID-19. Study-level background: Both acute and convalescent COVID-19 samples were obtained from the United States, Italy and Spain. PBMCs, B-cell-depleted T cells, or T cells provided the cDNA or gDNA that made up the material.

As originally analysed: It was from reference gene primer amplification that nucleated cell counts were estimated. Repertoires were generated with immunoSEQ multiplex PCR, while TCRdb's copy carries only in-frame clones and drops some. V and J calls and clone size are copied from that table; D and trimming were computed from the DNA. The sample carries approximately 210,000 clones, about 88% recorded once. CDR1 and CDR2 (germline): LNHDA, SQIVND (reference sequence). The ends were cut back, 8 bases at V and 2 bases at J, with 17 bases in the middle. This CDR3 is 15 amino acids long. V is TRBV19 and J is TRBJ2-3; D possibly corresponds to TRBD1 (6 bases). Sequencing was done on a sample of peripheral blood. The source is a human donor in a cohort sampled during active COVID-19. The CDR3 region has the DNA TGTGCCAGTGCCGTGGCAGGGGTATTCACAGATACGCAGTATTTT. Encoded protein: CASAVAGVFTDTQYF.